These T cell receptor beta chains were read from a single sample in a study of T cell repertoires in ileal Crohn's disease. The data were produced by immunoSEQ multiplex PCR, yet TCRdb's version contains in-frame clones alone and is incomplete. In the table there are roughly 13,000 clones, 78% of which are singletons. Input material: ileal tissue. All receptors derive from an adult with Crohn's disease. Each CDR3 is given with its conserved first and last residue. Each record gives: V gene, J gene, D gene, clone size, CDR3 DNA, CDR3 protein. D genes are given only for firm matches. A row's size may be missing; if present it is once, few, many or a size class.

>TRBV5-1|TRBJ1-1|-|few
TGCGCCAGCAGCCCGGGGTGGGGGGAAAACACTGAAGCTTTCTTT
CASSPGWGENTEAFF
>TRBV9|TRBJ2-5|TRBD2|-
TGTGCCAGCAGCGTAGGTGGTAGCGGGGGCCCTTCGCAGAGAGAGACCCAGTACTTC
CASSVGGSGGPSQRETQYF
>TRBV30|TRBJ2-7|TRBD1|-
TGTGCCTGGAGTAAAGGGACAGTCGAGCAGTACTTC
CAWSKGTVEQYF
>TRBV11-2|TRBJ2-7|-|few
TGTGCCAGCAGCTTAGGGCGGGTCTTGGAAAGATCCTACGAGCAGTACTTC
CASSLGRVLERSYEQYF
>TRBV4-1|TRBJ2-7|TRBD2|few
TGCGCCAGCAGCTCACGGGAGGGCGGGCACTACGAGCAGTACTTC
CASSSREGGHYEQYF
>TRBV18|TRBJ1-2|-|-
TGTGCCAGCTCACAAAGTCGGGGGGCTGATGGCTACACCTTC
CASSQSRGADGYTF
>TRBV9|TRBJ2-1|-|-
TGTGCCAGCAGCGTAGGCGGGGAGAACAATGAGCAGTTCTTC
CASSVGGENNEQFF
>TRBV19|TRBJ1-5|TRBD1|-
TGTGCCAGTAGTATAGAGTCAGGGGGGCGGGTGCCCCAGCATTTT
CASSIESGGRVPQHF
>TRBV7-3|TRBJ2-5|TRBD1|-
TGTGCCAGCAGCCTGGGACAGGGAGCGACCCAGTACTTC
CASSLGQGATQYF
>TRBV18|TRBJ1-5|-|-
TGTGCCAGCTCACCTCAGAACAGTCAGCCCCAGCATTTT
CASSPQNSQPQHF
>TRBV27|TRBJ1-1|-|-
TGTGCCAGCAGTGGAGGAGCTAACACTGAAGCTTTCTTT
CASSGGANTEAFF
>TRBV5-4|TRBJ2-1|TRBD2|-
TGTGCCAGCAGCTTACCAGCGGGAGCCTACAATGAGCAGTTCTTC
CASSLPAGAYNEQFF
>TRBV7-2|TRBJ2-3|TRBD2|-
TGTGCCAGCAGCTTAAGAAGCGGGAGGACAGATACGCAGTATTTT
CASSLRSGRTDTQYF
>TRBV27|TRBJ2-5|-|few
TGTGCCAGCTCGACTCCTCCAGAGACCCAGTACTTC
CASSTPPETQYF
>TRBV15|TRBJ1-1|TRBD1|-
TGTGCCACCAGCAGAGTTACAGGGGGCGTCACTGAAGCCTTCTTT
CATSRVTGGVTEAFF
>TRBV30|TRBJ2-5|TRBD2|-
TGTGCCTGGGCCCGGACTAGCTCGGAGACCCAGTACTTC
CAWARTSSETQYF
>TRBV2|TRBJ1-3|-|-
TGTGCCAGCAGTGAAGCGAGGTACACCATATATTTT
CASSEARYTIYF
>TRBV7-2|TRBJ1-2|TRBD1|-
TGTGCCAGCAGCTCGGGACAGGTTTATGGCTACACCTTC
CASSSGQVYGYTF
>TRBV6-5|TRBJ2-5|-|-
TGTGCCAGCACCCAAGGACGGGGGACCCAGTACTTC
CASTQGRGTQYF
>TRBV5-4|TRBJ2-3|TRBD2|-
TGTGCCAGCAGCTTGACTAGCGGGACAGATACGCAGTATTTT
CASSLTSGTDTQYF
>TRBV5-6|TRBJ2-2|-|-
TGTGCCAGCAGCTTGTTTGGGGGGGGCGGCACCGGGGAGCTGTTTTTT
CASSLFGGGGTGELFF
>TRBV6-5|TRBJ2-7|TRBD1|-
TGTGCCAGCAGTTCTCCGGGACAGCGCTACGAGCAGTACTTC
CASSSPGQRYEQYF
>TRBV5-3|TRBJ2-7|TRBD1|-
TGTGCCAGAAGGAGAAACAGGGGGCTAAGAGTGGGCGAGCAGTACTTC
CARRRNRGLRVGEQYF
>TRBV11-2|TRBJ2-7|-|-
TGTGCCAGCAGTTGGACAAACCAGAACGAGCAGTACTTC
CASSWTNQNEQYF
>TRBV12-5|TRBJ2-5|-|-
TGTGCTAGTGGTTCAAGCAAAGAGACCCAGTACTTC
CASGSSKETQYF
>TRBV23-1|TRBJ1-5|-|few
TGCGCCAGCAGTCGAAACTATAGCAATCAGCCCCAGCATTTT
CASSRNYSNQPQHF
>TRBV5-4|TRBJ2-7|-|-
TGTGCCAGCAGCCAAGGGGGACACCTAACCTTC
CASSQGGHLTF
>TRBV11-2|TRBJ1-1|-|-
TGTGCCAGCAGCGCGTCGTTACAGCCATTGCTGGTAGAAGCTTTCTTT
CASSASLQPLLVEAFF
>TRBV2|TRBJ1-2|-|-
TGTGCCAGCAGTGAAAGGAGACAGACTGCTAACTATGGCTACACCTTC
CASSERRQTANYGYTF